The 4 T cell receptor beta chains presented below share a single source sample, sequenced in a study of PD-1 blockade in classical Hodgkin lymphoma. The protocol was immunoSEQ multiplex PCR, while the TCRdb copy is restricted to in-frame clones and leaves out a portion. Of some 30,000 clones listed, approximately 89% are singletons. Stated time point: cycle 4 day 1 (C4D1), after 6 weeks of nivolumab. After autologous stem cell transplantation all patients relapsed, and prior brentuximab vedotin exposure differed between cohorts. With magnetic negative selection, CD4+ T cells were purified from PBMCs that had been thawed. The sequencing here drew on CD4+ T cells from blood, taken before the fourth cycle of nivolumab. Source of these receptors: a human donor with classical Hodgkin lymphoma.

This clone has more than one count but fewer than ten. J is TRBJ1-2 and V is TRBV7-2; TRBD1 might be the D (5 bases). The V gene lost 4 bases and the J gene lost 4 bases, with 10 bases spanning the gap. CDR3 length: 13 amino acids. Germline CDR1 and CDR2: SGHTA and FQGNSA. The CDR3 DNA sequence: TGTGCCAGCAGCTCTGACAGAGTCTATGGCTACACCTTC. Translation: CASSSDRVYGYTF.

CDR3 region: CASRRGQASYEQYF. In DNA form, the CDR3 reads TGTGCCAGCAGAAGAGGACAGGCCTCCTACGAGCAGTACTTC. This rearrangement joins TRBV6-5 to TRBJ2-7; TRBD1 matches at 7 bases. V was pared by 6 bases and J by 0 bases, with 5 bases of the junction left unmatched. CDR3 length: 14 amino acids. The germline gives CDR1 MNHEY, CDR2 SVGAGI.

This chain uses TRBV7-2 with TRBJ1-5; 7 bases align to TRBD1. The germline V gene encodes CDR1 SGHTA and CDR2 FQGNSA. With 1 base clipped from V and 6 bases from J, the junction kept 9 bases outside the gene matches. The CDR3 contains 16 residues. The CDR3: CASSLVTGRLGQPQHF. Here the CDR3 DNA reads TGTGCCAGCAGCTTAGTGACAGGGAGGTTGGGTCAGCCCCAGCATTTT.

The CDR3 DNA sequence: TGCGCCAGCAGCCAAGGGAACGGGAGGGGACACACCGGGGAGCTGTTTTTT. It yields the protein CASSQGNGRGHTGELFF. V and J are TRBV4-1 and TRBJ2-2; 8 nucleotides align to TRBD2. Germline values: CDR1 MGHRA, CDR2 YSYEKL. This CDR3 is 17 amino acids long. Germline trimming cut 1 base from V and 3 bases from J; bases unmatched to any gene: 7.